These 23 T cell receptor beta chains originate from one sample sequenced in a study of T-cell memory formation after mild COVID-19. In TCRdb, the 5' RACE reads were re-called with MiXCR into one record per CDR3 protein. The sample gives 350,000 to 500,000 distinct CDR3 sequences, 20% to 25% of which show up once; roughly 13% is in the top ten. Input material: PBMCs or a T cell subset sorted from them (not recorded which). The receptor source for this set is an adult woman who had mild COVID-19 (a few samples of this study predate the infection). Cell type and time point are not known.

The chain carries TRBV12-3 or TRBV12-4 and TRBJ1-1, with D tentatively TRBD1 (6 bases). The length of the CDR3 is 16 residues. Trimming pared 6 bases from V and 10 bases from J, leaving 27 bases between. The CDR3 sequence is CASRAQGSEPSKGAFF. The DNA of the CDR3 is TGTGCCAGCAGGGCACAGGGTTCTGAACCATCCAAGGGAGCTTTCTTT.

The table lists this clonotype with many counts. V is TRBV7-6 and J is TRBJ1-1; D is ambiguous. V dropped 0 bases and J dropped 6 bases, with 11 bases sitting between them. CDR3 length equals 14 residues. The germline CDR1 and CDR2 sequences are SGHVS and FNYEAQ. The CDR3, as DNA: TGTGCCAGCAGCTTAGCGTCCCCCGGGGCTGAAGCTTTCTTT. Protein sequence: CASSLASPGAEAFF.

The rearrangement joins TRBV6-2 or TRBV6-3 to TRBJ1-2; unclear D gene. The ends were cut back, 7 bases at V and 4 bases at J, with 13 bases in the middle. Germline CDR1 and CDR2: MNHEY and SVGEGT. This CDR3 spans 13 amino acids. The CDR3 DNA follows: TGTGCCAGCAAGGACCTAAGTTTCTATGGCTACACCTTC. This sequence encodes CASKDLSFYGYTF.

In its sample, this clonotype was seen a few times. This rearrangement joins TRBV7-2 to TRBJ2-5; 8 bases match TRBD1. Per the germline V gene, CDR1 is SGHTA and CDR2 is FQGNSA. This CDR3 is built from 15 residues. The ends lost 3 bases at V and 5 bases at J; junction bases unmatched: 8. The DNA of the CDR3 is TGTGCCAGCAGCTTTGACAGGGGAGGCTCGGAGACCCAGTACTTC. It is translated as CASSFDRGGSETQYF.

The V and J genes are TRBV6-5 and TRBJ2-1; D is unclear. CDR3 length: 13 amino acids. Between the trimmed V and J ends, which lost 1 base and 7 bases, there was a span of 8 bases. CDR1 is MNHEY and CDR2 is SVGAGI in the germline V gene. CDR3 nucleotides: TGTGCCAGCAGTTACTTAGGGTGGAATGAGCAGTTCTTC. Amino acid sequence: CASSYLGWNEQFF.

This clonotype has only a few counts. The V gene is TRBV7-8, the J gene TRBJ2-1, with D possibly being TRBD1 (5 bases). The CDR3 extends over 15 amino acids. The germline V gene encodes CDR1 SGHVS and CDR2 FQNEAQ. The germline V and J ends were trimmed by 3 bases and 5 bases, with 14 bases remaining between them. CDR3: CASSFRQGANNEQFF. The CDR3 DNA reads as TGTGCCAGCAGCTTTAGGCAAGGGGCAAACAATGAGCAGTTCTTC.

The V gene is TRBV18, the J gene TRBJ1-5, with unresolved D. V lost 3 bases and J 9 bases, leaving 12 bases between the germline ends. Germline V gene lookup returns CDR1 KGHSH and CDR2 LQKENI. The CDR3 length is 13 residues. As DNA, the CDR3 is TGTGCCAGCTCACCTTCAGATACTCGGCCCCAGCATTTT. Protein product: CASSPSDTRPQHF.

The sample holds a few counts of this clonotype. CDR3 protein: CATSYRDYGYTF. In DNA, the CDR3 is TGTGCCACCAGCTACAGGGATTATGGCTACACCTTC. The chain couples TRBV24-1 to TRBJ1-2, with D maybe TRBD1 (6 bases). This CDR3 spans 12 amino acids. CDR1 and CDR2 from the germline V gene are KGHDR and SFDVKD. With 7 bases removed from V and 5 bases from J, the gap between germline ends came to 10 bases.

This clonotype appeared many times. The J gene is TRBJ1-1, the V gene TRBV7-9; weak D call: TRBD1 (5 bases). The V gene's germline CDR1 is SEHNR and CDR2 FQNEAQ (reference sequence). V gave up 5 bases and J gave up 1 base, with 8 bases separating them. This CDR3 has 13 amino acids. The chain's CDR3 is CASSLGTNTEAFF. In DNA form, the CDR3 reads TGTGCCAGCAGCCTTGGGACGAACACTGAAGCTTTCTTT.

This clonotype has ten or more counts. The V and J genes are TRBV12-3 or TRBV12-4 and TRBJ2-5; maybe TRBD2 (5 bases). The CDR3 contains 14 residues. Trimming took 6 bases from V and 2 from J, leaving 13 bases between them. The CDR3 region is CASSPRTLQETQYF. The CDR3 DNA reads as TGTGCCAGCAGCCCACGGACTTTGCAAGAGACCCAGTACTTC.

V and J are TRBV7-2 and TRBJ1-2; 8 bases line up with TRBD1. From germline, CDR1 is SGHTA and CDR2 FQGNSA. V was clipped by 5 bases and J by 4 bases; unmatched bases: 9. The CDR3 contains 15 residues. CDR3 residues: CASSPRTGSTYGYTF. Here the CDR3 DNA reads TGTGCCAGCAGCCCACGGACAGGGAGTACCTATGGCTACACCTTC. Together with reference TRBV7-2 and TRBJ1-2, the CDR3 gives the full variable domain: GAGVSQSPSNKVTEKGKDVELRCDPISGHTALYWYRQSLGQGLEFLIYFQGNSAPDKSGLPSDRFSAERTGGSVSTLTIQRTQQEDSAVYLCASSPRTGSTYGYTFGSGTRLTVV.

In this sample, this clonotype turned up a few times. J is TRBJ2-7 and V is TRBV9; 7 bases map to TRBD2. CDR1 SGDLS and CDR2 YYNGEE come from the germline V gene. The V gene end was trimmed by 0 bases and the J gene end by 7 bases; junction bases not matched to a gene: 4. This CDR3 is built from 13 residues. CDR3 sequence (DNA): TGTGCCAGCAGCGTAGGATCGGGGGGTGAGCAGTACTTC. Translated: CASSVGSGGEQYF.

This clonotype was seen a few times. The chain has TRBV11-2 and TRBJ2-1, with 11 bases identical to TRBD2. The CDR3 length is 14 residues. V lost 3 bases, J lost 9 bases, and 4 bases stayed unmatched. CDR1 SGHAT and CDR2 FQNNGV come from the germline V gene. Written as DNA, the CDR3 is TGTGCCAGCAGCTTGCTAGCGGGAGGACGTGAGCAGTTCTTC. This translates into CASSLLAGGREQFF.

This clonotype was counted a few times. This CDR3 reads CASSQVSPGMGSGYTF. CDR3 bases: TGTGCCAGCAGCCAAGTATCCCCCGGGATGGGGAGTGGCTACACCTTC. The chain has TRBV14 and TRBJ1-2; no definite D call. The CDR3 runs 16 residues. The germline V gene encodes CDR1 SGHDN and CDR2 FVKESK. V shed 1 base and J shed 7 bases, with 19 bases lying between them.

This chain connects TRBV29-1 to TRBJ1-4; TRBD1 aligns across 10 bases. Unmatched junction bases numbered 2, after V lost 7 bases and J lost 6 bases. The CDR3 is 12 residues long. Germline values: CDR1 SQVTM, CDR2 ANQGSEA. DNA for the CDR3: TGCAGCGCCGGGACAGGGGATGAAAAACTGTTTTTT. This gives the protein CSAGTGDEKLFF.

This clonotype has only a few counts. The V and J genes are TRBV6-5 and TRBJ1-4, with D possibly matching TRBD1 (6 bases). The V gene lost 5 bases and the J gene lost 4 bases, with 14 bases spanning the gap. In germline, CDR1 is MNHEY, CDR2 SVGAGI. CDR3 length equals 15 residues. The CDR3 DNA reads as TGTGCCAGCAGTCTACTAACAGGGATTAATGAAAAACTGTTTTTT. Its translation is CASSLLTGINEKLFF.

The CDR3 sequence is CSARERGITEAFF. CDR3 coding DNA: TGCAGTGCTAGAGAGAGGGGTATCACTGAAGCTTTCTTT. The chain links TRBV20-1 to TRBJ1-1, with D perhaps TRBD1 (5 bases). Germline V gene sequence: CDR1 DFQATT, CDR2 SNEGSKA (reference sequence). V was shortened by 0 bases and J by 4 bases, with 9 bases between the two germline ends. The CDR3 is 13 residues long.

V usage is TRBV12-5 and J usage is TRBJ2-3, with 12 bases fitting TRBD2. Per the germline V gene, CDR1 is LGHNT and CDR2 is FRNRAP. V was clipped by 5 bases and J by 4 bases; unmatched bases: 7. This CDR3 is 16 amino acids long. CDR3 DNA: TGTGCTAGTGGTCCCGGACTAGCGGGGAGTTCAGATACGCAGTATTTT. As protein: CASGPGLAGSSDTQYF.

The chain carries TRBV24-1 and TRBJ2-3; 8 bases line up with TRBD2. V trimming: 3 bases; J trimming: 3 bases; junction bases outside the gene matches: 7. This CDR3 has 16 residues. CDR1 is KGHDR, CDR2 SFDVKD, per germline. The CDR3: CATSDGSGMRTDTQYF. The CDR3 coding sequence is TGTGCCACCAGTGATGGTAGCGGGATGCGAACAGATACGCAGTATTTT.

This chain joins TRBV20-1 and TRBJ2-1, with TRBD2 identical over 8 bases. Germline V gene lookup returns CDR1 DFQATT and CDR2 SNEGSKA (reference sequence). CDR3 size: 13 residues. V was clipped by 6 bases and J by 10 bases; unmatched bases: 11. CDR3 DNA sequence: TGCAGTGCCTACGGACTAGCCCCCGGAGAGCAGTTCTTC. Encoded protein: CSAYGLAPGEQFF.

There are a few counts of this clonotype. The chain is built from TRBV25-1 and TRBJ1-2; no clear D. Trimming stripped 3 bases from V and 6 bases from J, with 14 bases between. CDR1 MGHDK and CDR2 SYGVNS come from the germline V gene. CDR3 size: 14 residues. In DNA form, the CDR3 reads TGTGCCAGCAGTGATGACACTCTTATGCATGGCTACACCTTC. As protein: CASSDDTLMHGYTF.

This clonotype was recorded a few times. The chain uses TRBV12-3 or TRBV12-4 and TRBJ1-1; tentatively, D is TRBD1 (6 bases). V lost 3 bases to trimming and J lost 4 bases, with 9 bases between them. The CDR3 covers 13 residues. CDR3 sequence (DNA): TGTGCCAGCAGTTTGGGACAACTCACTGAAGCTTTCTTT. Protein: CASSLGQLTEAFF.

This clonotype was seen more than once but under ten times. This chain joins TRBV7-2 and TRBJ1-1; tentative D call: TRBD1 (5 bases). The germline V gene has CDR1 SGHTA and CDR2 FQGNSA. The CDR3 loop spans 13 amino acids. V was pared by 5 bases and J by 4 bases, with 11 bases between. CDR3 loop: CASSASQGTEAFF. CDR3 DNA: TGTGCCAGCAGCGCCTCCCAGGGCACTGAAGCTTTCTTT.